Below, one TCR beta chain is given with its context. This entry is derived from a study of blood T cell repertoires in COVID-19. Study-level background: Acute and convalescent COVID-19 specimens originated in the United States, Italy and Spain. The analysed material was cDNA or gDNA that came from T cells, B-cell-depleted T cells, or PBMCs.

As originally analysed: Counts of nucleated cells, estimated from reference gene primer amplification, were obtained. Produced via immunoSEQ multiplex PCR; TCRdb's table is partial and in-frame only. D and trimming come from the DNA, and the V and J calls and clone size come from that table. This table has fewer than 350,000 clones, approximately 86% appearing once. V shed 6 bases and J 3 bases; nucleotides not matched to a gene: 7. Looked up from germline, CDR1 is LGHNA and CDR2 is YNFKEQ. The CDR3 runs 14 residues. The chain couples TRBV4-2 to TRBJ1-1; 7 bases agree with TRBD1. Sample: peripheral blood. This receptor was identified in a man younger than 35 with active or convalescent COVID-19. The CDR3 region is CASSYRGVDTEAFF. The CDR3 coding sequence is TGTGCCAGCAGTTACAGGGGAGTTGACACTGAAGCTTTCTTT.